The 32 T cell receptor beta chains in this list originate from one sample, sequenced in a study of blood T cell repertoires in COVID-19. Assay used: immunoSEQ multiplex PCR; TCRdb lists only in-frame clones, some missing. Of roughly 330,000 clones detected, over 75% appear once; the ten largest clones hold about 5.4%. The sample consisted of PBMCs or T cells enriched from blood (not recorded which). The receptors shown here come from a woman aged 30 to 39 who had recovered from COVID-19.

This clone was found once. V is TRBV28 and J is TRBJ2-3, with 9 bases matching TRBD2. V trimming: 2 bases; J trimming: 2 bases; junction bases outside the gene matches: 8. Germline V gene data show CDR1 as MDHEN and CDR2 as SYDVKM. The CDR3 is 17 residues long. The CDR3 is CASSLPGLAGITDTQYF. CDR3 nucleotide sequence: TGTGCCAGCAGTTTACCCGGCCTAGCGGGGATCACAGATACGCAGTATTTT.

The chain joins TRBV7-9 to TRBJ2-7; no firm D call. CDR1 and CDR2 (germline): SEHNR, FQNEAQ (reference sequence). There are 12 residues in the CDR3. The germline V and J ends were trimmed by 3 bases and 2 bases, with 5 bases remaining between them. CDR3 residues: CASSFTAYEQYF. The CDR3 DNA follows: TGTGCCAGCAGCTTCACAGCCTACGAGCAGTACTTC.

This clone was found once. This chain connects TRBV6-2 or TRBV6-3 to TRBJ2-3; possibly TRBD1 for D (5 bases). Between the trimmed V and J ends, which lost 2 bases and 6 bases, there was a span of 12 bases. Germline loops: CDR1 MNHEY, CDR2 SVGEGT. This CDR3 is built from 14 residues. CDR3 DNA sequence: TGTGCCAGCAGTTACGAAGGGGCGCACGATACGCAGTATTTT. It yields the protein CASSYEGAHDTQYF.

The chain joins TRBV7-8 to TRBJ1-1; D ambiguous. Trimming cost V 1 base and J 3 bases, with 27 bases left between them. CDR3 size: 20 residues. The germline V gene encodes CDR1 SGHVS and CDR2 FQNEAQ. This chain's CDR3 is CASSLGYAGWSGSADTEAFF. CDR3 nucleotides: TGTGCCAGCAGCTTAGGCTACGCGGGATGGTCTGGCAGCGCAGACACTGAAGCTTTCTTT. The variable domain in full, completed from reference TRBV7-8 and TRBJ1-1, reads GAGVSQSPRYKVAKRGQDVALRCDPISGHVSLFWYQQALGQGPEFLTYFQNEAQLDKSGLPSDRFFAERPEGSVSTLKIQRTQQEDSAVYLCASSLGYAGWSGSADTEAFFGQGTRLTVV.

The chain uses TRBV4-3 and TRBJ2-3; possibly TRBD1 for D (6 bases). Trimming removed 1 base from V and 2 bases from J, with 22 bases in between. Germline V gene lookup returns CDR1 LGHNA and CDR2 YSLEER. The CDR3 has 19 residues. CDR3 DNA sequence: TGCGCCAGCAGCCAAGGTTACGGCAGGGGAATCGGGACCACAGATACGCAGTATTTT. Its translation: CASSQGYGRGIGTTDTQYF.

The chain employs TRBV7-2 and TRBJ1-2, with a tentative D call TRBD1 (5 bases). Germline CDR1 is SGHTA and CDR2 is FQGNSA. The V and J ends lost 2 bases and 0 bases respectively, with 13 bases between them. The CDR3 is 16 amino acids. CDR3 sequence (DNA): TGTGCCAGCAGCTTACGCGGAGGGGAAGCTAACTATGGCTACACCTTC. It specifies CASSLRGGEANYGYTF. The full variable domain, in which reference TRBV7-2 and TRBJ1-2 provide the parts outside the CDR3, is GAGVSQSPSNKVTEKGKDVELRCDPISGHTALYWYRQSLGQGLEFLIYFQGNSAPDKSGLPSDRFSAERTGGSVSTLTIQRTQQEDSAVYLCASSLRGGEANYGYTFGSGTRLTVV.

The chain recombines TRBV7-9 with TRBJ1-2, with a tentative D call TRBD1 (6 bases). Germline assignment: CDR1 SEHNR and CDR2 FQNEAQ (reference sequence). Trimming left V 3 bases short and J 4 bases short, with 12 bases between. The CDR3 is made up of 14 amino acids. CDR3 amino acids: CASSFGGLGYGYTF. The CDR3 region has the DNA TGTGCCAGCAGCTTCGGGGGGCTGGGCTATGGCTACACCTTC.

This chain joins TRBV19 and TRBJ1-5; 11 nucleotides match TRBD1. The CDR3 runs 17 residues. CDR1 and CDR2 from the germline V gene are LNHDA and SQIVND (reference sequence). V lost 5 bases to trimming and J lost 6 bases; unmatched junction nucleotides: 12. CDR3 sequence: CASSLRTGGASGQPQHF. The CDR3 DNA follows: TGTGCCAGTAGTCTCCGGACAGGGGGCGCTTCTGGTCAGCCCCAGCATTTT.

The rearrangement joins TRBV5-1 to TRBJ1-2; the match to TRBD1 covers 7 bases. The junction had 7 bases not matched to a gene; V was cut back by 4 bases and J by 7 bases. This CDR3 contains 13 residues. CDR1 is SGHRS, CDR2 YFSETQ, per germline. In DNA, the CDR3 is TGCGCCAGCAGCCCGGAGGGGGCGGGTGGCTACACCTTC. Translating it yields CASSPEGAGGYTF. Looking up the rest from reference TRBV5-1 and TRBJ1-2 gives the full variable domain: KAGVTQTPRYLIKTRGQQVTLSCSPISGHRSVSWYQQTPGQGLQFLFEYFSETQRNKGNFPGRFSGRQFSNSRSEMNVSTLELGDSALYLCASSPEGAGGYTFGSGTRLTVV.

This CDR3 is CASSTQGNTEAFF. The CDR3 DNA reads TGCGCCAGCAGCACACAGGGGAACACTGAAGCTTTCTTT. V and J are TRBV5-1 and TRBJ1-1; D is possibly TRBD1 (6 bases). This CDR3 is 13 amino acids long. Germline CDR1 SGHRS, CDR2 YFSETQ. V lost 4 bases and J 1 base, leaving 8 bases between the germline ends.

The chain combines TRBV5-1 with TRBJ1-2; a weak D match, TRBD1 (5 bases). This CDR3 contains 13 residues. Germline-derived CDR1 and CDR2 are SGHRS and YFSETQ. The V gene lost 4 bases and the J gene lost 8 bases, with 15 bases spanning the gap. The CDR3 DNA is TGCGCCAGCAGCGAGACAGAGCCGAGCGGCTACACCTTC. Translating gives CASSETEPSGYTF.

In DNA, the CDR3 is TGCAGCGTTGAGGGACAGGGGCCTGAAGCTTTCTTT. Amino acids: CSVEGQGPEAFF. This chain connects TRBV29-1 to TRBJ1-1; 10 nucleotides match TRBD1. The CDR3 is 12 residues long. The ends lost 3 bases at V and 6 bases at J; junction bases unmatched: 1. The germline V gene has CDR1 SQVTM and CDR2 ANQGSEA.

The chain uses TRBV18 and TRBJ2-5, with D possibly TRBD2 on 6 matching bases. With 3 bases removed from V and 7 bases from J, the gap between germline ends came to 9 bases. Germline-derived CDR1 and CDR2 are KGHSH and LQKENI. The CDR3 has 12 residues. CDR3 sequence reads: CASSPVGGTQYF. The CDR3 DNA follows: TGTGCCAGCTCACCTGTGGGAGGGACCCAGTACTTC. The whole variable domain, filled in from reference TRBV18 and TRBJ2-5, reads NAGVMQNPRHLVRRRGQEARLRCSPMKGHSHVYWYRQLPEEGLKFMVYLQKENIIDESGMPKERFSAEFPKEGPSILRIQQVVRGDSAAYFCASSPVGGTQYFGPGTRLLVL.

This clone was observed once. This chain uses TRBV24-1 with TRBJ1-5; TRBD1 aligns across 8 bases. From germline, CDR1 is KGHDR and CDR2 SFDVKD. The V and J ends lost 2 bases and 2 bases, in that order; junction bases with no gene match: 4. The CDR3 spans 16 residues. Written as DNA, the CDR3 is TGTGCCACCAGTGATTCCGGGACAGGTCGCAATCAGCCCCAGCATTTT. It is translated as CATSDSGTGRNQPQHF.

The chain couples TRBV27 to TRBJ2-3, with 7 nucleotides matching TRBD1. V was pared by 7 bases and J by 10 bases, with 11 bases of the junction left unmatched. CDR1 and CDR2 from the germline V gene are MNHEY and SMNVEV (reference sequence). CDR3 length: 13 amino acids. In DNA form, the CDR3 reads TGTGCCAGCAAGGGGACAGAATCTGATGCGCAGTATTTT. It specifies CASKGTESDAQYF.

V usage is TRBV7-6 and J usage is TRBJ1-4; D remains ambiguous. CDR3 length: 15 residues. The V end lost 5 bases, the J end lost 4 bases, and 14 bases lay between the germline ends. Germline V CDR1 and CDR2: SGHVS, FNYEAQ. CDR3 residues: CASSPFGGLNEKLFF. The CDR3 DNA sequence: TGTGCCAGCAGCCCTTTTGGTGGACTTAATGAAAAACTGTTTTTT.

The V call is TRBV19, the J call TRBJ2-7; D uncertain. Germline loops: CDR1 LNHDA, CDR2 SQIVND (reference sequence). The CDR3 totals 13 residues. V lost 1 base, J lost 3 bases, and 7 bases lay in between. CDR3 sequence: CASSIADFYEQYF. In nucleotides, the CDR3 is TGTGCCAGTAGTATAGCAGACTTCTACGAGCAGTACTTC.

The chain combines TRBV5-1 with TRBJ2-7, with TRBD1 identical over 9 bases. The CDR3 length is 18 residues. Germline lookup yields CDR1 SGHRS and CDR2 YFSETQ. V dropped 1 base and J dropped 2; count of bases not matched to a gene: 13. This CDR3 is CASSLPPNPGQGAYEQYF. CDR3 bases: TGCGCCAGCAGCTTGCCCCCTAACCCGGGACAGGGAGCCTACGAGCAGTACTTC.

This chain joins TRBV11-2 and TRBJ2-5; D remains ambiguous. The CDR3 extends over 15 amino acids. Trimming stripped 0 bases from V and 5 bases from J, with 13 bases between. Germline lookup yields CDR1 SGHAT and CDR2 FQNNGV. Here the CDR3 reads CASSLDGLSRETQYF. DNA for the CDR3: TGTGCCAGCAGCTTAGATGGTCTCTCGCGGGAGACCCAGTACTTC.

V is TRBV9 and J is TRBJ2-7; 7 nucleotides align to TRBD1. Germline V gene data show CDR1 as SGDLS and CDR2 as YYNGEE. This CDR3 has 15 residues. The V and J ends lost 2 bases and 3 bases, in that order; junction bases with no gene match: 8. CDR3: CASSVRSQGLYEQYF. DNA for the CDR3: TGTGCCAGCAGCGTTCGCTCACAGGGGCTCTACGAGCAGTACTTC.

The chain has TRBV7-8 and TRBJ1-1; D gene unclear. Per the germline V gene, CDR1 is SGHVS and CDR2 is FQNEAQ. V was shortened by 0 bases and J by 0 bases, with 5 bases between the two germline ends. The CDR3 covers 14 residues. The CDR3 region has the DNA TGTGCCAGCAGCTTAGCAAGCCTGAACACTGAAGCTTTCTTT. The encoded protein is CASSLASLNTEAFF.

This clone was seen once. The chain couples TRBV5-6 to TRBJ2-1; D ambiguous. V lost 2 bases, J lost 0 bases, and 12 bases lay in between. The CDR3 contains 16 residues. CDR1 and CDR2 (germline): SGHDT, YYEEEE. The CDR3 here is CASSFSAASSYNEQFF. DNA of the CDR3: TGTGCCAGCAGCTTTTCAGCCGCTAGCTCCTACAATGAGCAGTTCTTC.

As DNA, the CDR3 is TGTGCCAGCAGTTTATCAATGAGCTCCTATAATTCACCCCTCCACTTT. Protein: CASSLSMSSYNSPLHF. The chain combines TRBV28 with TRBJ1-6; no definite D call. Germline V gene data show CDR1 as MDHEN and CDR2 as SYDVKM. This CDR3 spans 16 amino acids. V gave up 1 base and J gave up 0 bases, with 7 bases separating them.

The J gene is TRBJ2-3, the V gene TRBV5-1; 8 nucleotides line up with TRBD2. In germline, CDR1 is SGHRS, CDR2 YFSETQ. The ends lost 3 bases at V and 1 base at J; junction bases unmatched: 7. The CDR3 spans 16 residues. DNA of the CDR3: TGCGCCAGCAGCTACGTCCCGACTAGCGGCACAGATACGCAGTATTTT. Translated: CASSYVPTSGTDTQYF.

The CDR3 loop reads CASSEAGPVSYEQYF. The CDR3 DNA reads TGTGCCAGCAGTGAAGCGGGACCGGTCTCCTACGAGCAGTACTTC. The rearrangement uses TRBV25-1 and TRBJ2-7; perhaps TRBD2 as D (6 bases). The CDR3 has 15 amino acids. Germline V CDR1 and CDR2: MGHDK, SYGVNS. V was clipped by 2 bases and J by 0 bases, with 11 bases between them.

The chain links TRBV28 to TRBJ1-1, with 7 nucleotides matching TRBD1. Germline V CDR1 and CDR2: MDHEN, SYDVKM. The J segment lost 0 bases and the V segment lost 5 bases, leaving 9 bases of the junction unmatched. CDR3 size: 16 residues. The CDR3 sequence: CASSDDRASLNTEAFF. In nucleotides, the CDR3 is TGTGCCAGCAGTGACGACAGGGCCAGCCTGAACACTGAAGCTTTCTTT.

The chain is built from TRBV9 and TRBJ1-1; no firm D call. Germline V gene sequence: CDR1 SGDLS, CDR2 YYNGEE. This CDR3 has 14 amino acids. Trimming took off 0 bases at V and 4 bases at J, with 10 bases between the two ends. The CDR3 DNA reads as TGTGCCAGCAGCGTAGATGGCAGTGGCACTGAAGCTTTCTTT. As protein: CASSVDGSGTEAFF.

CDR3 DNA sequence: TGCGCCAGCAGCCAAGACCATACAGACTATGGCTACACCTTC. This codes for CASSQDHTDYGYTF. The chain couples TRBV4-1 to TRBJ1-2; D uncertain. This CDR3 is 14 amino acids long. In germline, CDR1 is MGHRA, CDR2 YSYEKL. V was cut by 0 bases and J by 3 bases, with 8 bases left in between.

The genes are TRBV3-1 (or the pseudogene TRBV3-2) and TRBJ1-2; D not resolved. The CDR3 consists of 13 residues. CDR1 and CDR2 from the germline V gene are LGHDT and YNNKEL (reference sequence). Trimming took off 6 bases at V and 4 bases at J, with 12 bases between the two ends. CDR3 coding DNA: TGTGCCAGCAGACCCGACACCTCCTATGGCTACACCTTC. Translated: CASRPDTSYGYTF.

V gene TRBV21-1 combines with J gene TRBJ1-5; whether TRBD1, the table's D call, matches the DNA was not checked. TRBV21-1 is a listed pseudogene. The CDR3 length is 18 residues. The CDR3 loop is CASADDAGTGGFNQPQHF. The DNA for the CDR3 is TGTGCCAGCGCCGACGACGCAGGGACAGGGGGTTTCAATCAGCCCCAGCATTTT.

The J gene is TRBJ1-5, the V gene TRBV5-6; a possible D gene is TRBD1 (5 bases). The CDR3 runs to 16 residues. Germline V CDR1 and CDR2: SGHDT, YYEEEE. The V end was cut by 5 bases, the J end by 6 bases, with 21 bases between. CDR3 nucleotide sequence: TGTGCCAGCAGTCCGGCGGGCGGGGACGGGGGTCAGCCCCAGCATTTT. Amino acid sequence: CASSPAGGDGGQPQHF.

This rearrangement joins TRBV20-1 to TRBJ2-7, with TRBD2 identical over 11 bases. Germline V gene data show CDR1 as DFQATT and CDR2 as SNEGSKA (reference sequence). V gave up 3 bases and J gave up 3 bases; unmatched junction bases: 4. CDR3 length equals 14 residues. The CDR3 DNA reads TGCAGTGCTAGTTGGCTAGCGGGGGGCTACGAGCAGTACTTC. This sequence encodes CSASWLAGGYEQYF.